In its sample, the clone carrying this TCR beta chain was seen a few times. Its antigen is not known. The data were taken from a study of beta chain features in type 1 diabetes. Looking at the study overall: Sorted cells from all samples, numbering approximately 100 million, were examined.

Reverse transcribing all isolated RNA meant expressed TCRB transcripts were sequenced. The repertoire was sequenced with immunoSEQ multiplex PCR; TCRdb's copy has only in-frame clones and lacks some. The profile shows approximately 250,000 clones, 16% of them singletons. The CDR3 is 14 residues long. The ends were cut back, 0 bases at V and 3 bases at J, with 9 bases in the middle. Broader study findings: Shortening of TCRB CDR3s, moderate but significant, appeared in all four CD4+ subsets of Type 1 diabetes patients. PCR might favor shorter templates, equally in patients and controls.

This rearrangement joins TRBV23-1 to TRBJ2-7; D call uncertain. TRBV23-1 is classed as an ORF, of uncertain function. The sequence derives from a man aged 25 to 45 with type 1 diabetes. Sequenced input: naive CD4+ T cells from blood. This CDR3 reads CASSQSSLSYEQYF. CDR3 nucleotide sequence: TGCGCCAGCAGTCAATCCAGCCTAAGCTACGAGCAGTACTTC.